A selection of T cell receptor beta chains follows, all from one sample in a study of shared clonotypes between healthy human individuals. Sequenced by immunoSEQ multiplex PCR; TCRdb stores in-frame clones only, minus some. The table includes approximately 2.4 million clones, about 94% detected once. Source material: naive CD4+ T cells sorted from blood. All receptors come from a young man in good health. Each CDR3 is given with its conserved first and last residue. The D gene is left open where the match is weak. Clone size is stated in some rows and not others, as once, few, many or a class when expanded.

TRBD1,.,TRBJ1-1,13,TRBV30,TGTGCCTGGAGCCAGGGGGAGAACACTGAAGCTTTCTTT,CAWSQGENTEAFF
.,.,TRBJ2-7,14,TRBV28,TGTGCCAGCAGTTTATCCCCGCAGCAGGGCGAGCAGTACTTC,CASSLSPQQGEQYF
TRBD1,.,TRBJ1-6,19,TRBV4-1,TGCGCCAGCAGCCAAGATGGTCGGACAGGGACATCCTATAATTCACCCCTCCACTTT,CASSQDGRTGTSYNSPLHF
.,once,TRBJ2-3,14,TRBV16,TGTGCCAGCAGCCAGGGATTCAGAACAGATACGCAGTATTTT,CASSQGFRTDTQYF
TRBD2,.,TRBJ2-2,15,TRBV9,TGTGCCAGCAGCGTTAGAAGGCTCCTGGGAGGGAGTGGGTTTTTT,CASSVRRLLGGSGFF
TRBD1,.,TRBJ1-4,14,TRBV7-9,TGTGCCAGCAGTCCGGACAGGGGGAATGAAAAACTGTTTTTT,CASSPDRGNEKLFF
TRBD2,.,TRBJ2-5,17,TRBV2,TGTGCCAGCATTAGGGGTGCTAGCGGGAGGAGAACGGAGACCCAGTACTTC,CASIRGASGRRTETQYF
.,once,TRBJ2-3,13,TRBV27,TGTGCCAGCAGTTTATCCGCCGTAGGTACGCAGTATTTT,CASSLSAVGTQYF
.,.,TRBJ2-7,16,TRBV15,TGTGCCACCAGCAGAGAGGGCTTGGGGGCTCCCTACGAGCAGTACTTC,CATSREGLGAPYEQYF
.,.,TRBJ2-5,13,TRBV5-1,TGCGCCAGCAGCTTGAGGCAGCAAGAGACCCAGTACTTC,CASSLRQQETQYF
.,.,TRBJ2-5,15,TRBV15,TGTGCCACCAGCACGGATAGACTGCTACAAGAGACCCAGTACTTC,CATSTDRLLQETQYF
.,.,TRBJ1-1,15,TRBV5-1,TGCGCCAGCAGCTTGGCTGGAGGGGCGAACACTGAAGCTTTCTTT,CASSLAGGANTEAFF
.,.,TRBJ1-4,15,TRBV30,TGTGCCTGGAGTGCTCTATCGGGGGTTAATGAAAAACTGTTTTTT,CAWSALSGVNEKLFF
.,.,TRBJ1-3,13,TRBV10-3,TGTGCCATCAGCGAATACCGAGGAAACACCATATATTTT,CAISEYRGNTIYF
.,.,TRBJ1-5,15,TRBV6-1,TGTGCCAGCAGTCTCCGGAACAGGGACCGGCAGCCCCAGCATTTT,CASSLRNRDRQPQHF
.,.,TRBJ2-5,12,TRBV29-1,TGCAGCGTTGAAACAGGGAAAGGATCCCAGTACTTC,CSVETGKGSQYF
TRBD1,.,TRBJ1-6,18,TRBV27,TGTGCCAGCAGCCTAACGGGACAGGGGGTTGGAGGTAATTCACCCCTCCACTTT,CASSLTGQGVGGNSPLHF
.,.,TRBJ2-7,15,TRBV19,TGTGCCAGTACCTCAGGGGGACTGAGCTCCTACGAGCAGTACTTC,CASTSGGLSSYEQYF
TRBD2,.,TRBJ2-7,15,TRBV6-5,TGTGCCAGCAGTTACTCGGGGGTAGCGGGAGGGATGCAGTACTTC,CASSYSGVAGGMQYF
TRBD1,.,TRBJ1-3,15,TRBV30,TGTGCCTGGAGCATCCGGACAGGGGCTGGAAACACCATATATTTT,CAWSIRTGAGNTIYF
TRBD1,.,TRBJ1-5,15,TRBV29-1,TGCAGCGTGGCGACAGGGGCGAATAGCAATCAGCCCCAGCATTTT,CSVATGANSNQPQHF
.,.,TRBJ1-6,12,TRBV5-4,TGTGCCAGCAGCCCTGCCAATTCACCCCTCCACTTT,CASSPANSPLHF
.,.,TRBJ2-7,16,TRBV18,TGTGCCAGCTCACCACCGAACGCAGGGTGGTTGCACGAGCAGTACTTC,CASSPPNAGWLHEQYF
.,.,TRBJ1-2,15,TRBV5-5,TGTGCCAGCAGTTGGGGGAGGGCCGGTAACTATGGCTACACCTTC,CASSWGRAGNYGYTF
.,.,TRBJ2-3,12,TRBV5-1,TGCGCCAGCAGCGTGAAAGGGGATACGCAGTATTTT,CASSVKGDTQYF
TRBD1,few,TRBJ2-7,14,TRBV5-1,TGCGCCAGCAGCTTCACAGGGGATGCCTACGAGCAGTACTTC,CASSFTGDAYEQYF
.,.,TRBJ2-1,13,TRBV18,TGTGCCAGCTCACCACCAGACTACAATGAGCAGTTCTTC,CASSPPDYNEQFF
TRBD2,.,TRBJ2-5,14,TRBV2,TGTGCCAGCAGCGAGATAGCGGGAGGTGAGACCCAGTACTTC,CASSEIAGGETQYF
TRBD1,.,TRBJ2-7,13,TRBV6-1,TGTGCCAGCAGTAGGACAGGGGACTACGAGCAGTACTTC,CASSRTGDYEQYF
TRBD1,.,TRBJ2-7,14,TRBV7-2,TGTGCCAGCAGCTCCGGGACAGTACCTTACGAGCAGTACTTC,CASSSGTVPYEQYF
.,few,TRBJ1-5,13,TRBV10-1,TGCGCCAGCAGTGAGTCGCCAGGGAGGCCCCAGCATTTT,CASSESPGRPQHF
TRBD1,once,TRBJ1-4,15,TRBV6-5,TGTGCCAGCAGTTATACGACAGGGGGCGGTGAAAAACTGTTTTTT,CASSYTTGGGEKLFF
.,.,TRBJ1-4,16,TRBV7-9,TGTGCCAGCAGCCTCCGAAGTGGCAGGGGCACTGAAAAACTGTTTTTT,CASSLRSGRGTEKLFF
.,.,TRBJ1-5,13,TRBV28,TGTGCCAGCAGCACACAGGCAAATCAGCCCCAGCATTTT,CASSTQANQPQHF
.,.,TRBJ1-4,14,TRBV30,TGTGCCTGGAGTGTAGGGCAGGGCGGAGAAAAACTGTTTTTT,CAWSVGQGGEKLFF
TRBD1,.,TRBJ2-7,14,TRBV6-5,TGTGCCAGCAGTTTTCGGACAGGACACTACGAGCAGTACTTC,CASSFRTGHYEQYF
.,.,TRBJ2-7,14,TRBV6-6,TGTGCCAGCAGTCCCACAGGGATCCCCTACGAGCAGTACTTC,CASSPTGIPYEQYF
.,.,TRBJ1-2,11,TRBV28,TGTGCCAGCAGCCGCCTTCGGGGCTACACCTTC,CASSRLRGYTF
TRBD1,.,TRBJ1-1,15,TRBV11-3,TGTGCCAGCAGCCCCCCGACAGGGGGAAACACTGAAGCTTTCTTT,CASSPPTGGNTEAFF